This T cell receptor beta chain was observed in a study of T cell repertoires in cytomegalovirus infection. Whole-study context: It was the public TCR beta signatures that indicated both CMV infection and matching HLA type. General observations from the study: Clonotype analysis showed dominance of the ex vivo response by HLA-C-restricted CMV-specific TCR beta clonotypes.

A single record per CDR3 protein comes from TCRdb applying MiXCR to the reads. Altogether tens of thousands of distinct CDR3 sequences are present, around 27% being singletons, with the ten largest covering 59%. The table lists this clonotype with a few counts. What it recognizes is unknown. J was trimmed by 1 base and V by 5 bases; bases with no gene match: 3. Germline lookup yields CDR1 SGHTA and CDR2 FQGNSA. The CDR3 extends over 15 amino acids. This TCR came from a human donor in good health (CMV status not recorded). Some clones in this sample may be carry-over from other donors' samples. Sequences were derived from CD8+ T cells from cultured PBMCs, sampled from culture after CMV antigen stimulation. V and J are TRBV7-2 and TRBJ2-7; 12 bases match TRBD2. The chain's CDR3 is CASSIGTSGSYEQYF. CDR3 nucleotides: TGTGCCAGCAGCATCGGGACTAGCGGGTCCTACGAGCAGTACTTC.